This entry describes one T cell receptor (beta chain). The antigen remains undetermined. This record belongs to a study of T cells and Merkel cell carcinoma outcomes. Germline CDR1 reads SGHDN; CDR2 reads FVKESK. With 6 bases removed from V and 4 bases from J, the gap between germline ends came to 18 bases. The length of the CDR3 is 15 residues. The data were produced by immunoSEQ multiplex PCR, yet TCRdb's version contains in-frame clones alone and is incomplete. The sample carries some 15,000 clones, approximately 87% recorded once. General study results and limits: Repertoire plus T-cell density reportedly predicted Merkel cell carcinoma outcomes.

The rearrangement joins TRBV14 to TRBJ1-1; tentatively, D is TRBD1 (5 bases). The sequence was obtained from a human donor with Merkel cell carcinoma. Sequenced input: tumor tissue from Merkel cell carcinoma. CDR3 nucleotides: TGTGCCAGCAGTCCTAGTGAGGAGGGGATCACTGAAGCTTTCTTT. Translated, it gives CASSPSEEGITEAFF.